The 27 T cell receptor beta chains reported below all come from one sample, sequenced in a study of early T cells in non-severe SARS-CoV-2 infection. TCRdb processed the 5' RACE reads anew with MiXCR; each CDR3 protein has one entry. The sample has 75,000 to 100,000 distinct CDR3 sequences; approximately 15% are singletons. Sequenced: whole blood. Receptors were obtained from an adult who was a healthcare worker with PCR-confirmed SARS-CoV-2 infection or an uninfected control (not recorded which).

The chain couples TRBV12-3 or TRBV12-4 to TRBJ2-7, with TRBD2 matching over 9 bases. V trimming: 1 base; J trimming: 5 bases; junction bases outside the gene matches: 9. CDR3 length: 16 amino acids. The CDR3 nucleotides read TGTGCCAGCAGTTTAGGGGTAGCGGGAGCCCCCAACGAGCAGTACTTC. Encoded protein: CASSLGVAGAPNEQYF.

The chain is built from TRBV4-1 and TRBJ1-5; D perhaps matches TRBD1 (6 bases). The V gene's germline CDR1 is MGHRA and CDR2 YSYEKL. V was pared by 6 bases and J by 0 bases, with 15 bases between. The CDR3 consists of 16 residues. The CDR3 protein is CASRPGQQYSNQPQHF. Here the CDR3 DNA reads TGCGCCAGCAGACCCGGACAGCAGTATAGCAATCAGCCCCAGCATTTT.

This chain links TRBV7-8 with TRBJ2-5; the D gene is possibly TRBD2 (6 bases). Germline V gene lookup returns CDR1 SGHVS and CDR2 FQNEAQ. The CDR3 contains 18 residues. With 1 base removed from V and 0 bases from J, the gap between germline ends came to 18 bases. CDR3 protein: CASSLDPRGIADQETQYF. CDR3 nucleotide sequence: TGTGCCAGCAGCTTAGACCCCCGTGGGATAGCGGACCAAGAGACCCAGTACTTC.

This chain uses TRBV19 with TRBJ2-2; TRBD1 aligns across 8 bases. J lost 0 bases, V lost 3 bases, and 6 bases had no gene match. Germline CDR1 is LNHDA and CDR2 is SQIVND (reference sequence). The CDR3 is 17 amino acids. CDR3 nucleotides: TGTGCCAGTAGTATTTGGGCAGGGGGCCCGAACACCGGGGAGCTGTTTTTT. Its protein product is CASSIWAGGPNTGELFF.

This clonotype was detected a few times. The J gene is TRBJ1-2, the V gene TRBV2, with D uncertain. Trimming cost V 1 base and J 0 bases, with 9 bases left between them. Germline CDR1 SNHLY, CDR2 FYNNEI. CDR3 length: 15 residues. The CDR3 DNA reads as TGTGCCAGCAGTGAAGAGGGAGGTCCTAACTATGGCTACACCTTC. Protein sequence: CASSEEGGPNYGYTF. Complete variable domain (other parts from reference TRBV2 and TRBJ1-2): EPEVTQTPSHQVTQMGQEVILRCVPISNHLYFYWYRQILGQKVEFLVSFYNNEISEKSEIFDDQFSVERPDGSNFTLKIRSTKLEDSAMYFCASSEEGGPNYGYTFGSGTRLTVV.

This clonotype was counted only a few times. V usage is TRBV20-1 and J usage is TRBJ2-7, with 8 bases that match TRBD2. Germline values: CDR1 DFQATT, CDR2 SNEGSKA (reference sequence). V was clipped by 4 bases and J by 6 bases; unmatched bases: 17. The CDR3 covers 16 residues. CDR3 residues: CSANGLAEDYTFEQYF. As DNA, the CDR3 is TGCAGTGCTAACGGACTAGCCGAAGACTATACGTTCGAGCAGTACTTC.

J is TRBJ1-3 and V is TRBV6-5; D is undetermined. Looked up from germline, CDR1 is MNHEY and CDR2 is SVGAGI. V lost 4 bases and J 1 base, leaving 17 bases between the germline ends. The CDR3 is 17 residues long. The CDR3 region has the DNA TGTGCCAGCAGTTCTCCCCGGGATTCTTCATCTGGAAACACCATATATTTT. Its protein is CASSSPRDSSSGNTIYF.

The chain carries TRBV19 and TRBJ2-5, with a possible D match to TRBD1 (6 bases). This CDR3 is built from 13 residues. V was shortened by 6 bases and J by 5 bases, with 13 bases between the two germline ends. CDR1 and CDR2 from the germline V gene are LNHDA and SQIVND (reference sequence). The CDR3 region is CASSWGLMETQYF. The CDR3 region has the DNA TGTGCCAGTAGCTGGGGGCTCATGGAGACCCAGTACTTC.

There are a few counts of this clonotype. This rearrangement joins TRBV12-5 to TRBJ2-3; tentatively, D is TRBD1 (5 bases). The CDR3 extends over 14 amino acids. Germline CDR1 and CDR2: LGHNT and FRNRAP. The ends were cut back, 4 bases at V and 4 bases at J, with 12 bases in the middle. The CDR3 region is CASGSQAASDTQYF. In nucleotides, the CDR3 is TGTGCTAGTGGTTCACAGGCTGCATCAGATACGCAGTATTTT.

The chain links TRBV6-1 to TRBJ1-5, with 10 bases fitting TRBD1. From germline, CDR1 is MNHNS and CDR2 SASEGT. This CDR3 region has 14 residues. With 3 bases clipped from V and 6 bases from J, the junction kept 2 bases outside the gene matches. For the CDR3, the DNA is TGTGCCAGCAGTGAGGGACAGGGGACTCAGCCCCAGCATTTT. Residues: CASSEGQGTQPQHF.

This clonotype appeared a few times. The DNA for the CDR3 is TGTGCCAGCACTTTGGGGCCCCTAAAGGGAGCCGGGGAGCTGTTTTTT. Amino acids: CASTLGPLKGAGELFF. The chain couples TRBV6-5 to TRBJ2-2, with D perhaps given as TRBD1 or TRBD2 (5 bases each). V lost 7 bases to trimming and J lost 6 bases, with 21 bases between them. Germline V CDR1 and CDR2: MNHEY, SVGAGI. The CDR3 loop spans 16 amino acids.

This clonotype has more than one count but fewer than ten. The V and J genes are TRBV28 and TRBJ2-3, with 11 nucleotides matching TRBD2. From germline, CDR1 is MDHEN and CDR2 SYDVKM. With V trimmed by 6 bases and J by 4 bases, 12 bases remained unmatched. CDR3 size: 17 residues. The CDR3 sequence is CASSPWPLAGGADTQYF. The CDR3 nucleotides read TGTGCCAGCAGCCCCTGGCCTCTAGCGGGAGGAGCAGATACGCAGTATTTT.

The chain carries TRBV6-5 and TRBJ2-1; D is unresolved. This CDR3 is 16 amino acids long. Trimming removed 6 bases at V and 0 bases at J, with 15 bases between. Germline V gene data show CDR1 as MNHEY and CDR2 as SVGAGI. The CDR3 DNA is TGTGCCAGCAGCCCCCCCGTGCTGAGCTCCTACAATGAGCAGTTCTTC. Residues: CASSPPVLSSYNEQFF.

V gene TRBV28 combines with J gene TRBJ2-7, with TRBD2 matching 9 bases. V lost 2 bases to trimming and J lost 6 bases; unmatched junction nucleotides: 8. The germline CDR1 and CDR2 sequences are MDHEN and SYDVKM. This CDR3 has 15 amino acids. The CDR3 reads CASSLLGGRVSEQYF. CDR3 DNA sequence: TGTGCCAGCAGTTTACTGGGCGGGAGGGTCTCCGAGCAGTACTTC.

V is TRBV11-2 and J is TRBJ1-1; 8 bases line up with TRBD1. The CDR3 extends over 16 amino acids. Trimming removed 5 bases from V and 5 bases from J; junction bases left unmatched: 13. Germline V gene sequence: CDR1 SGHAT, CDR2 FQNNGV. The CDR3 loop is CASSTYRDRGGTEAFF. CDR3 nucleotides: TGTGCCAGCAGCACCTATAGAGACAGGGGAGGGACTGAAGCTTTCTTT.

This clonotype was picked up a small number of times. The rearrangement joins TRBV6-6 to TRBJ1-2, with 10 bases identical to TRBD1. The V and J ends lost 5 bases and 3 bases, in that order; junction bases with no gene match: 6. Germline lookup yields CDR1 MNHNY and CDR2 SVGAGI (reference sequence). The CDR3 runs 15 residues. The CDR3 protein is CASSPWGTGDYGYTF. CDR3 nucleotide sequence: TGTGCCAGCAGTCCCTGGGGGACAGGGGACTATGGCTACACCTTC.

The chain is built from TRBV6-1 and TRBJ2-2; tentatively, D is TRBD2 (5 bases). V lost 0 bases and J 7 bases, leaving 18 bases between the germline ends. The CDR3 runs 17 residues. The germline V gene has CDR1 MNHNS and CDR2 SASEGT. CDR3 loop: CASSEALEGVLGGELFF. CDR3 DNA: TGTGCCAGCAGTGAAGCGCTTGAGGGAGTATTGGGCGGGGAGCTGTTTTTT.

The chain employs TRBV5-4 and TRBJ2-2; 7 bases map to TRBD1. The CDR3 contains 17 residues. Germline loops: CDR1 SGHNT, CDR2 YYREEE (reference sequence). V lost 2 bases and J lost 2; bases outside the gene matches: 9. CDR3 sequence: CASSFRGLTSNTGELFF. CDR3 sequence (DNA): TGTGCCAGCAGCTTTAGGGGGCTGACTTCTAACACCGGGGAGCTGTTTTTT.

This clonotype was seen repeatedly, ten times or more. The chain recombines TRBV9 with TRBJ2-1, with 8 bases matching TRBD2. CDR3 length: 15 amino acids. CDR1 is SGDLS, CDR2 YYNGEE, per germline. V trimming: 0 bases; J trimming: 6 bases; junction bases outside the gene matches: 5. The CDR3 sequence: CASSVASGRINEQFF. As DNA, the CDR3 is TGTGCCAGCAGCGTAGCAAGCGGGAGAATCAATGAGCAGTTCTTC.

This clonotype came up a few times. The CDR3 reads CASSQEATRGNTGELFF. DNA of the CDR3: TGCGCCAGCAGCCAAGAAGCGACTAGGGGGAACACCGGGGAGCTGTTTTTT. The chain combines TRBV4-1 with TRBJ2-2; tentative D call: TRBD2 (6 bases). This CDR3 is built from 17 residues. CDR1 and CDR2 from the germline V gene are MGHRA and YSYEKL. The ends were cut back, 0 bases at V and 1 base at J, with 12 bases in the middle.

The chain links TRBV12-3 or TRBV12-4 to TRBJ2-3; D unresolved. The length of the CDR3 is 15 residues. Trimming took 5 bases from V and 4 from J, leaving 16 bases between them. The CDR3 region has the DNA TGTGCCAGCAGTCCAACACGGTCGTGGGCAGATACGCAGTATTTT. It translates to CASSPTRSWADTQYF.

A note on this clonotype: Sequence at one end of the junction differs from germline and may be a read error. The chain uses TRBV12-3 or TRBV12-4 and TRBJ2-1; TRBD2 aligns across 12 bases. CDR3 length equals 13 residues. CDR3 sequence reads: CASRSGLAGSEAF. The CDR3 bases are TGTGCCAGCAGATCCGGACTAGCGGGAAGCGAGGCCTTC.

The chain uses TRBV4-1 and TRBJ2-7; D is undetermined. Germline V gives CDR1 MGHRA, CDR2 YSYEKL. Deletions cut 4 bases from V and 0 bases from J, with 7 bases between. CDR3 length equals 13 residues. The chain's CDR3 is CASSPFPSYEQYF. The CDR3 nucleotides are TGCGCCAGCAGCCCGTTCCCCTCCTACGAGCAGTACTTC.

The chain employs TRBV2 and TRBJ2-7, with 11 nucleotides matching TRBD2. V lost 5 bases, J lost 5 bases, and 2 bases stayed unmatched. This CDR3 has 13 residues. Germline V gene sequence: CDR1 SNHLY, CDR2 FYNNEI. The CDR3 region is CASSRLAGNEQYF. As DNA, the CDR3 is TGTGCCAGCAGTCGACTAGCGGGGAACGAGCAGTACTTC. Supplemented by reference TRBV2 and TRBJ2-7, the full variable domain reads EPEVTQTPSHQVTQMGQEVILRCVPISNHLYFYWYRQILGQKVEFLVSFYNNEISEKSEIFDDQFSVERPDGSNFTLKIRSTKLEDSAMYFCASSRLAGNEQYFGPGTRLTVT.

This clonotype was observed a handful of times. V is TRBV9 and J is TRBJ2-1; 12 bases agree with TRBD2. CDR1 SGDLS and CDR2 YYNGEE come from the germline V gene. The CDR3 is made up of 15 amino acids. V lost 4 bases to trimming and J lost 5 bases; unmatched junction nucleotides: 4. The CDR3 loop reads CASSPRLAGDNEQFF. CDR3 DNA sequence: TGTGCCAGCAGCCCCCGACTAGCGGGGGACAATGAGCAGTTCTTC.

The V call is TRBV12-3 or TRBV12-4, the J call TRBJ1-2; 7 bases are shared with TRBD1. The CDR3 has 14 residues. J gave up 8 bases and V 7 bases, and 13 bases lay outside the gene matches. The CDR3 DNA is TGTGCCAGCAACCCGGGACAGATTGTTGGGGGCTACACCTTC. It yields the protein CASNPGQIVGGYTF.

In its sample, this clonotype was seen many times. The V and J genes are TRBV6-5 and TRBJ1-5; 7 bases are shared with TRBD1. Trimming at V came to 6 bases and at J to 0 bases, leaving 8 bases not matched to a gene. This CDR3 has 16 residues. Germline assignment: CDR1 MNHEY and CDR2 SVGAGI. The CDR3 DNA reads TGTGCCAGCAGAATCGAGGGGGCCCCTAGCAATCAGCCCCAGCATTTT. Translating it yields CASRIEGAPSNQPQHF.